This TCR beta chain was identified during a study of CD4 T cells in relation to SARS-CoV-2 and coronaviruses (dated by TCRdb to the early 2020s). The study in broad terms: HLA restriction was mapped for shared crossreactive spike epitopes using patient-derived lymphoblastoid cell lines. Memory CD4+ T cell crossreactivity between SARS-CoV-2 and common cold coronavirus spike proteins was assessed at the TCR clonotype level in the study. A different, Illumina-based TCR-beta assay was used to sequence expansion assays from other donors in the study. The Adaptive Biotechnologies TCR-sequencing kit was used to sequence samples from a few pre-COVID donors and the naive versus memory experiments, while other data came from Illumina-based sequencing. Broad study findings and their caveats: Sequencing of naive versus memory cells indicated that the assay detects memory recall responses, not primary responses primed during culture. No donor contributed both pre-pandemic and post-infection samples, which limited tracing the source of pre-existing responses. Roughly 64% of donors had memory CD4+ clonotypes that crossrecognized SARS-CoV-2 and at least one common cold coronavirus spike. Compared with monoreactive clones, crossreactive clones had significantly weaker SARS-CoV-2-driven expansion, a result consistent with antigenic imprinting. Because the crossreactivity analysis focused on spike protein, crossreactivity against other viral proteins was not assessed. Small numbers of patients and of tested TCRs were a limitation of the study.

Based on the germline V gene (reference sequence), the CDR1 and CDR2 sequences are SGHNT and YYREEE. Taken from cysteine to phenylalanine, the CDR3 has 18 residues. The kept DNA is CDR3 alone, 54 bases in frame from the first base. V and J are truncated by 4 bases and 6 bases respectively, leaving an intervening sequence of 25 bases. DNA from uncultured naive and memory CD4+ T cells underwent immunoSEQ TCR-beta sequencing at deep resolution. In the paper's pipeline: During preprocessing, nonproductive sequences were removed, as were CDR3s that did not start with C, did not end with F or W, or were shorter than 7 amino acids. Cultured and uncultured naive and memory CD4+ repertoires were searched for previously identified spike- and CEF-reactive CDR3s. CDR3 homology was quantified as pairwise Levenshtein distance, calculated with the stringdist R package after three terminal residues were trimmed from each end. TCRdb mirrors the immuneACCESS table, restricted to in-frame sequences. Some clones are absent from its copies; in checked studies, under half trace to an unresolved V gene, and the reason for the others is unknown. The V and J calls and the clone size are those of that table, but D and trimming were determined from the DNA. The sample profile shows about 70,000 clones; about 87% of them were found once. 1.6% of the sample is held by the ten biggest clonotypes.

CD4+ T cells from unexposed donors were collected before the COVID-19 pandemic (2011-2018). Naive and memory CD4+ T cells were separated from cryopreserved PBMCs through CD4 enrichment, which was followed by EasySep naive CD4+ T cell enrichment. The leukapheresis product for the unexposed donors was obtained through commercial purchase. Ficoll-Paque PLUS gradient centrifugation was used to isolate PBMCs from leukapheresis product or whole blood. PBMCs were either cryopreserved at -140°C or used fresh in the expansion assay. The QIAamp Micro DNA Kit was used to extract genomic DNA from the CD4+ T cells. In regard to this clone: Its antigen remains undetermined. Base quality data are lacking; no much larger clone is found one base away.

The chain employs TRBV5-4 and TRBJ2-2; the D element could tentatively be TRBD1 or TRBD2, as 5 bases agree for each. The source of this sequence is a human donor in good health. Sequenced input: memory CD4+ T cells from PBMCs. The meaning of the sample's cell subset or site label: memory (non-naive) CD4+ T cells. The nucleotide sequence is TGTGCCAGCAGCGGGACCCCCCTGCCCGGGTCTCGTTCCGGGGAGCTGTTTTTT. Its amino acids are CASSGTPLPGSRSGELFF.